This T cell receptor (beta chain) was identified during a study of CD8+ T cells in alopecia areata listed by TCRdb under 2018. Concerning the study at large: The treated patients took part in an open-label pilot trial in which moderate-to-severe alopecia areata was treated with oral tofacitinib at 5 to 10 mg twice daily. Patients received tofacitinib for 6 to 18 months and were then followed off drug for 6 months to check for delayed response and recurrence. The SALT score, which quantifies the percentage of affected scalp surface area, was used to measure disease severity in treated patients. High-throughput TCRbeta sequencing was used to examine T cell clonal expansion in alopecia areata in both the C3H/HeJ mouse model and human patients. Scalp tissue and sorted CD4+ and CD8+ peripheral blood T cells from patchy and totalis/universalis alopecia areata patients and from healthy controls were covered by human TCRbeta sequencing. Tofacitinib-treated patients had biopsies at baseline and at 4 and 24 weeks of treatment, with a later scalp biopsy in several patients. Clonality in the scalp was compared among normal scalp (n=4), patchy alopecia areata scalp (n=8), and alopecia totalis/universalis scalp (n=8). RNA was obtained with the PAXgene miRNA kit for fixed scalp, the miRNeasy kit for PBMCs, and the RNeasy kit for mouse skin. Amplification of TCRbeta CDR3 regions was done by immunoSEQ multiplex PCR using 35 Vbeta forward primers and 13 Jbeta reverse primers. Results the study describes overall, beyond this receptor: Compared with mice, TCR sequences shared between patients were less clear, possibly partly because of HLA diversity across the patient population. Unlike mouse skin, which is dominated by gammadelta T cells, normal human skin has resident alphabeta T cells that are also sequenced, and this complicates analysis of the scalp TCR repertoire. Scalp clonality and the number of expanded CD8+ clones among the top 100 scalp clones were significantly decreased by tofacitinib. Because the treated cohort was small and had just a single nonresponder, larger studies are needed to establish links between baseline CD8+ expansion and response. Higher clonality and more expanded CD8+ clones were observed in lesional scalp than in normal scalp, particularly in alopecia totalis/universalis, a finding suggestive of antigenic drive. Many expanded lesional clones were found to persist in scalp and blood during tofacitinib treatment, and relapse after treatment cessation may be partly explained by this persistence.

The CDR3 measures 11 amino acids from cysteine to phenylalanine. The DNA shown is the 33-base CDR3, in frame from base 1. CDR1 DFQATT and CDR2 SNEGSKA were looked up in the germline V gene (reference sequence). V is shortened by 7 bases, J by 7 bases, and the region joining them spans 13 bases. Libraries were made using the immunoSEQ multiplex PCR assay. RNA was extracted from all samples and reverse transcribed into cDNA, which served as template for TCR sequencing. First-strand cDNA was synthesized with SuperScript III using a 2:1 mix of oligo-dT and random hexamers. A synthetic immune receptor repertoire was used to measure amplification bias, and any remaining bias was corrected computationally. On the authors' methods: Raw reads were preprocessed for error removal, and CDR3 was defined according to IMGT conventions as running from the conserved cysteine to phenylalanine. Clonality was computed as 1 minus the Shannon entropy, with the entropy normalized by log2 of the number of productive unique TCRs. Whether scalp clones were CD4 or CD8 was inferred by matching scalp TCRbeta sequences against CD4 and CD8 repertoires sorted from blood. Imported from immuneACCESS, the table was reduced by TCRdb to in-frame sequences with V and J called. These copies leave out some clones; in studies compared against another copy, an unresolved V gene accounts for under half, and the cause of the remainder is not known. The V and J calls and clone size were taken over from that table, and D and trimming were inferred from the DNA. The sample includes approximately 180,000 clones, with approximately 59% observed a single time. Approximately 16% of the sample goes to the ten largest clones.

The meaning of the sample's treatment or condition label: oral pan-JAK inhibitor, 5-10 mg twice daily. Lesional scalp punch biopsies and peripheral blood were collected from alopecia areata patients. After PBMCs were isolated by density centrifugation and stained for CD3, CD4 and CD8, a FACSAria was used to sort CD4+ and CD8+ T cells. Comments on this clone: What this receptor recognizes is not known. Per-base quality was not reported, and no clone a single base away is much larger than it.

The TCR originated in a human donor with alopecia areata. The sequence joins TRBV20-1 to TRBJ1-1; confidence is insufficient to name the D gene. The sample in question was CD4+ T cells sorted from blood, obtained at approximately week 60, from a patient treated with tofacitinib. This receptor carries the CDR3 CSVRTGSEAFF. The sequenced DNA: TGCAGTGTAAGGACGGGGAGTGAAGCTTTCTTT.